The present entry profiles one TCR beta chain with its context. Other DNA sequences in this specimen translate into the identical CDR3. Produced via immunoSEQ multiplex PCR; TCRdb's table is partial and in-frame only. The data show 150,000 to 200,000 clones, roughly 80% seen once. Participant reports of clinical history set cohort assignment. This sample is part of a study of blood T cell repertoires in COVID-19. The V gene's germline CDR1 is LNHDA and CDR2 SQIVND (reference sequence). V lost 2 bases to trimming and J lost 6 bases, with 7 bases between them. The CDR3 extends over 12 amino acids. Sequencing input: PBMCs or T cells enriched from blood (not recorded which). The rearrangement joins TRBV19 to TRBJ1-1; D is undetermined. The source of this sequence is a woman aged 55-75 years who had recovered from COVID-19. The CDR3 DNA reads as TGTGCCAGTAGTATAAGAGGATCTGAAGCTTTCTTT. Protein sequence: CASSIRGSEAFF.